The 3 T cell receptor beta chains in this list originate from one sample, sequenced in a study of PD-1 blockade in mismatch repair-deficient tumors (dated by TCRdb to the late 2010s). The library was built by means of the immunoSEQ multiplex PCR assay. Entries here come from immuneACCESS through TCRdb and include only in-frame sequences with V and J called. Some clones fail to appear in such tables; in the studies checked, an unresolved V gene covers under half of the shortfall, and the cause of the remainder is unknown. The sample has 100,000 to 150,000 clones on record, more than 85% of them singletons. The top ten constitute about 13% of the sample. Sequences were derived from peripheral blood, sampled 44 weeks after starting pembrolizumab. The receptor source for this set is an adult with mismatch repair-deficient cancer.

The chain links TRBV6-5 to TRBJ1-5, with unresolved D. The CDR3 extends over 14 amino acids. V was clipped by 2 bases and J by 5 bases, with 10 bases between them. Germline CDR1 reads MNHEY; CDR2 reads SVGAGI. For the CDR3, the DNA is TGTGCCAGCAGTTACCGCGAATCAGATCAGCCCCAGCATTTT. Translated: CASSYRESDQPQHF.

The chain carries TRBV10-3 and TRBJ1-2, with D possibly being TRBD1 (5 bases). Germline-derived CDR1 and CDR2 are ENHRY and SYGVKD. The CDR3 consists of 13 residues. Trimming cost V 6 bases and J 4 bases, with 12 bases left between them. CDR3 region: CAIRGTISYGYTF. The CDR3 DNA sequence: TGTGCCATCAGGGGGACGATTAGCTATGGCTACACCTTC.

The chain couples TRBV27 to TRBJ1-4; D not certain. The germline V gene has CDR1 MNHEY and CDR2 SMNVEV (reference sequence). CDR3 length: 13 amino acids. The V end lost 1 base, the J end lost 6 bases, and 6 bases lay between the germline ends. CDR3 bases: TGTGCCAGCAGTTTATTCCCACATGAAAAACTGTTTTTT. Residues: CASSLFPHEKLFF. Variable domain in full (rest from reference TRBV27 and TRBJ1-4): EAQVTQNPRYLITVTGKKLTVTCSQNMNHEYMSWYRQDPGLGLRQIYYSMNVEVTDKGDVPEGYKVSRKEKRNFPLILESPSPNQTSLYFCASSLFPHEKLFFGSGTQLSVL.